The T cell receptor (beta chain) described here comes from a study of beta chain features in type 1 diabetes. All of the isolated RNA was reverse transcribed, so expressed TCRB transcripts were sequenced. The table came from immunoSEQ multiplex PCR; TCRdb's copy has only in-frame clones and leaves some out. Of 970,000 or so clones in the sample, 17% were seen once. This CDR3 is built from 17 residues. Germline V gene data show CDR1 as MDHEN and CDR2 as SYDVKM. The ends lost 6 bases at V and 6 bases at J; junction bases unmatched: 16. This clone was observed a handful of times. The rearrangement uses TRBV28 and TRBJ2-3; 9 bases are a match to TRBD2. Source material: naive CD4+ T cells from blood. The clonotype was recovered from a woman between 18 and 29 years old in good health. The CDR3 loop reads CASRPRRIGGREDTQYF. In nucleotides, the CDR3 is TGTGCCAGCAGGCCCCGAAGAATAGGCGGGAGGGAGGATACGCAGTATTTT.